What follows are 27 T cell receptor beta chains derived from one specimen sequenced in a study of T cells in Graves' hyperthyroidism and ophthalmopathy. Amplified TCR beta CDR3 regions came from RNA transcripts. Using the HTBI primer set, a first-round RT-PCR was run on the TCR CDR3. TCRdb ran MiXCR on the multiplex PCR reads and lists one entry per CDR3 protein. The data hold about 290,000 distinct CDR3 sequences, with 15% to 20% observed a single time. The sample taken for sequencing was blood. Every receptor here comes from a man aged 25-40 years with Graves' hyperthyroidism.

This clonotype was seen ten or more times. V gene TRBV6-6 combines with J gene TRBJ2-1; D is ambiguous. This CDR3 region has 12 residues. Germline-derived CDR1 and CDR2 are MNHNY and SVGAGI (reference sequence). V was shortened by 2 bases and J by 7 bases, with 6 bases between the two germline ends. The CDR3 nucleotides are TGTGCCAGCAGTTACGGGCAGAATGAGCAGTTCTTC. Encoded protein: CASSYGQNEQFF.

This clonotype was counted ten times or more. This chain uses TRBV12-3 or TRBV12-4 with TRBJ2-5; D is unresolved. The V end was cut by 3 bases, the J end by 2 bases, with 4 bases between. CDR3 length: 12 residues. CDR3 amino acids: CASSFSQETQYF. The DNA of the CDR3 is TGTGCCAGCAGTTTTTCTCAAGAGACCCAGTACTTC.

This clonotype appeared many times. This chain links TRBV7-6 with TRBJ2-7; no reliable D call. The germline V and J ends were trimmed by 2 bases and 5 bases, with 7 bases remaining between them. This CDR3 has 12 amino acids. Per the germline V gene, CDR1 is SGHVS and CDR2 is FNYEAQ. The DNA for the CDR3 is TGTGCCAGCAGCTTATACTCGGACGAGCAGTACTTC. It codes for CASSLYSDEQYF.

Comment on this clonotype: A much larger clone sits a single nucleotide away, making a read error possible. This rearrangement joins TRBV7-9 to TRBJ1-1, with D maybe TRBD1 (5 bases). The CDR3 sequence is 12 residues long. Deletions cut 11 bases from V and 0 bases from J, with 10 bases between. Germline CDR1 is SEHNR and CDR2 is FQNEAQ (reference sequence). CDR3 in DNA: TGTGCCCCCGAGGGACTGAACACTGAAGCTTTCTTT. Translated, it gives CAPEGLNTEAFF. Based on the CDR3 plus reference TRBV7-9 and TRBJ1-1, the full variable domain is DTGVSQNPRHKITKRGQNVTFRCDPISEHNRLYWYRQTLGQGPEFLTYFQNEAQLEKSRLLSDRFSAERPKGSFSTLEIQRTEQGDSAMYLCAPEGLNTEAFFGQGTRLTVV.

The sample holds many counts of this clonotype. The chain uses TRBV12-3 or TRBV12-4 and TRBJ1-5; D unclear. Trimming took 5 bases from V and 1 from J, leaving 15 bases between them. The CDR3 covers 16 residues. Here the CDR3 reads CASSPTRAASNQPQHF. CDR3 in DNA: TGTGCCAGCAGTCCCACGAGGGCGGCGAGCAATCAGCCCCAGCATTTT.

This clonotype came up many times. CDR3: CASSSRTFGIEQYF. The CDR3 bases are TGTGCCAGCAGTAGTCGGACTTTCGGGATCGAGCAGTACTTC. The chain uses TRBV12-3 or TRBV12-4 and TRBJ2-7; a weak D match, TRBD2 (5 bases). Trimming removed 5 bases at V and 6 bases at J, with 17 bases between. The CDR3 loop spans 14 amino acids.

This clonotype was recorded many times. This chain connects TRBV29-1 to TRBJ1-1; D possibly corresponds to TRBD1 (5 bases). There are 11 residues in the CDR3. Germline V gene data show CDR1 as SQVTM and CDR2 as ANQGSEA. Trimming removed 6 bases at V and 3 bases at J, with 8 bases between. CDR3 loop: CSVPRDTEAFF. CDR3 in DNA: TGCAGCGTCCCCAGGGACACTGAAGCTTTCTTT.

This clonotype was recorded a few times. The CDR3 is CASRTPVSGEQYF. The CDR3 DNA reads TGCGCCAGCAGGACGCCGGTTTCGGGCGAGCAGTACTTC. The chain joins TRBV5-1 to TRBJ2-7, with D unclear. Trimming took off 5 bases at V and 6 bases at J, with 15 bases between the two ends. The CDR3 loop spans 13 amino acids. Germline lookup yields CDR1 SGHRS and CDR2 YFSETQ. The complete variable domain, with remaining parts taken from reference TRBV5-1 and TRBJ2-7, reads KAGVTQTPRYLIKTRGQQVTLSCSPISGHRSVSWYQQTPGQGLQFLFEYFSETQRNKGNFPGRFSGRQFSNSRSEMNVSTLELGDSALYLCASRTPVSGEQYFGPGTRLTVT.

This clonotype was seen only a few times. With a much larger clone just one base away, this may be a read error. V usage is TRBV12-3 or TRBV12-4 and J usage is TRBJ1-1; D might be TRBD1 (5 bases). The CDR3 length is 14 residues. V was trimmed by 8 bases and J by 4 bases, leaving 17 bases between them. CDR3 coding DNA: TGTGCCAGCGCCCGGAACGCGGGGGGCACTGAAGCTTTCTTT. It encodes CASARNAGGTEAFF.

This clonotype has more than one count but fewer than ten. This chain links TRBV12-3 or TRBV12-4 with TRBJ2-3; 7 bases fit TRBD2. This CDR3 comprises 16 residues. The junction had 17 bases not matched to a gene; V was cut back by 7 bases and J by 7 bases. The CDR3 DNA is TGTGCCAGCAATTTGACCCCATTAGCGGGTGCGAATACGCAGTATTTT. Residues: CASNLTPLAGANTQYF.

This clonotype was picked up many times. The chain joins TRBV6-1 to TRBJ2-7; D may be TRBD2 (6 bases). The CDR3 consists of 15 residues. The germline CDR1 and CDR2 sequences are MNHNS and SASEGT. V was trimmed by 5 bases and J by 3 bases, leaving 17 bases between them. In DNA, the CDR3 is TGTGCCAGCAGTTTGTCCGGGACTGGTCGCTACGAGCAGTACTTC. As protein: CASSLSGTGRYEQYF.

The chain combines TRBV27 with TRBJ2-7, with no clear D. CDR1 and CDR2 (germline): MNHEY, SMNVEV (reference sequence). The V gene lost 3 bases and the J gene lost 0 bases, with 9 bases spanning the gap. This CDR3 comprises 14 residues. CDR3 DNA sequence: TGTGCCAGCAGTTTCAACTGGGACTCCTACGAGCAGTACTTC. Its translation: CASSFNWDSYEQYF.

There are many counts of this clonotype. The chain carries TRBV12-3 or TRBV12-4 and TRBJ1-1; no clear D. The CDR3 contains 14 residues. Trimming pared 3 bases from V and 6 bases from J, leaving 14 bases between. Here the CDR3 DNA reads TGTGCCAGCAGTTTGTCGGGGTGGGATTCTGAAGCTTTCTTT. This sequence encodes CASSLSGWDSEAFF.

The chain combines TRBV6-6 with TRBJ2-1; D might be TRBD1 or TRBD2, each matching 6 bases. V dropped 0 bases and J dropped 3 bases, with 12 bases sitting between them. CDR1 and CDR2 from the germline V gene are MNHNY and SVGAGI (reference sequence). The CDR3 covers 16 residues. CDR3 nucleotide sequence: TGTGCCAGCAGTTACTCGCGCAGGGGAGGCTACAATGAGCAGTTCTTC. Translated, it gives CASSYSRRGGYNEQFF.

The table lists this clonotype with many counts. The chain uses TRBV27 and TRBJ2-3; the D gene is possibly TRBD2 (5 bases). CDR3 length: 14 residues. Germline V CDR1 and CDR2: MNHEY, SMNVEV (reference sequence). Trimming took off 4 bases at V and 0 bases at J, with 8 bases between the two ends. CDR3 DNA: TGTGCCAGCAGTTCGACTATTAGCACAGATACGCAGTATTTT. As protein: CASSSTISTDTQYF.

The table lists this clonotype with many counts. The chain carries TRBV11-2 and TRBJ1-1; 12 bases agree with TRBD1. Germline V CDR1 and CDR2: SGHAT, FQNNGV. There are 15 residues in the CDR3. The V segment lost 5 bases and the J segment 4 bases; nucleotides outside the gene matches: 5. As DNA, the CDR3 is TGTGCCAGCAGCCTAGGGACAGGGGGCACCACTGAAGCTTTCTTT. Amino acid sequence: CASSLGTGGTTEAFF.

In its sample, this clonotype was seen many times. This chain connects TRBV20-1 to TRBJ1-1, with D uncertain. The V and J ends lost 0 bases and 2 bases respectively, with 16 bases between them. The length of the CDR3 is 16 residues. Germline values: CDR1 DFQATT, CDR2 SNEGSKA (reference sequence). The CDR3 DNA is TGCAGTGCTAGAGATCGTCCTCCCCCCAGTAACACTGAAGCTTTCTTT. Its translation is CSARDRPPPSNTEAFF.

This clonotype came up many times. This sequence joins TRBV7-2 and TRBJ2-5, with 15 positions matching TRBD2. J gave up 5 bases and V 6 bases, and 13 bases lay outside the gene matches. Germline CDR1 SGHTA, CDR2 FQGNSA. This CDR3 spans 18 amino acids. The CDR3 DNA follows: TGTGCCAGCAGTTCTGGACTAGCGGGAGGGCCATTTCGGGAGACCCAGTACTTC. Amino acid sequence: CASSSGLAGGPFRETQYF.

This clonotype was observed many times. The V and J genes are TRBV7-9 and TRBJ1-1; possible D gene TRBD1, 5 bases. Germline V gene data show CDR1 as SEHNR and CDR2 as FQNEAQ (reference sequence). This CDR3 region has 16 residues. The V gene lost 5 bases and the J gene lost 1 base, with 17 bases spanning the gap. The CDR3: CASSPARDGANTEAFF. Here the CDR3 DNA reads TGTGCCAGCAGCCCCGCCCGGGACGGAGCGAACACTGAAGCTTTCTTT.

This clonotype appeared many times. This chain links TRBV5-6 with TRBJ2-1, with 8 bases identical to TRBD1. The CDR3 loop spans 14 amino acids. V was clipped by 0 bases and J by 9 bases; unmatched bases: 5. Germline V gene sequence: CDR1 SGHDT, CDR2 YYEEEE. The CDR3 nucleotides read TGTGCCAGCAGCTTGGTACCGACAGGGGTTGAGCAGTTCTTC. Its translation is CASSLVPTGVEQFF.

This clonotype was seen many times. This rearrangement joins TRBV18 to TRBJ1-6; 7 nucleotides line up with TRBD1. CDR3 length: 17 amino acids. V dropped 3 bases and J dropped 0; count of bases not matched to a gene: 5. The germline gives CDR1 KGHSH, CDR2 LQKENI. CDR3 sequence reads: CASSPMGQSSYNSPLHF. CDR3 sequence (DNA): TGTGCCAGCTCACCGATGGGACAGAGCTCCTATAATTCACCCCTCCACTTT.

Only a few counts were recorded for this clonotype. The chain has TRBV28 and TRBJ2-7; D may match TRBD1 or TRBD2 (5 bases each). Germline assignment: CDR1 MDHEN and CDR2 SYDVKM. This CDR3 has 14 residues. V lost 6 bases, J lost 2 bases, and 14 bases lay in between. CDR3 loop: CASSPRDRAYEQYF. The DNA for the CDR3 is TGTGCCAGCAGCCCGAGGGACCGCGCCTACGAGCAGTACTTC.

This chain joins TRBV5-1 and TRBJ2-1, with TRBD2 identical over 10 bases. The CDR3 sequence is 15 residues long. From germline, CDR1 is SGHRS and CDR2 YFSETQ. V was clipped by 4 bases and J by 9 bases; unmatched bases: 10. In nucleotides, the CDR3 is TGCGCCAGCAGCCCTCCTAGCGGGAGTGGCGTTGAGCAGTTCTTC. It yields the protein CASSPPSGSGVEQFF.

This rearrangement joins TRBV20-1 to TRBJ2-1, with TRBD2 as a possible D gene (6 bases). The CDR3 extends over 19 amino acids. V was trimmed by 5 bases and J by 9 bases, leaving 35 bases between them. Germline CDR1 DFQATT, CDR2 SNEGSKA (reference sequence). The chain's CDR3 is CSAESSGSVLAIGEGEQFF. The DNA of the CDR3 is TGCAGTGCTGAGTCTTCGGGATCGGTTCTAGCGATCGGTGAGGGTGAGCAGTTCTTC.

This clonotype was recorded a few times. V is TRBV10-1 and J is TRBJ2-3; D ambiguous. The V end was cut by 6 bases, the J end by 2 bases, with 9 bases between. The CDR3 sequence is 13 residues long. CDR1 WNHNN and CDR2 SYGVQD come from the germline V gene (reference sequence). The CDR3 spells CASSVTVTDTQYF. The CDR3 bases are TGCGCCAGCAGCGTTACGGTCACAGATACGCAGTATTTT.

The chain carries TRBV20-1 and TRBJ2-5; D is perhaps TRBD1 (6 bases). CDR3 size: 12 residues. The V gene's germline CDR1 is DFQATT and CDR2 SNEGSKA (reference sequence). V lost 6 bases to trimming and J lost 5 bases, with 13 bases between them. The CDR3 region is CSANRERETQYF. CDR3 bases: TGCAGTGCCAACAGGGAAAGGGAGACCCAGTACTTC.

In its sample, this clonotype was seen many times. The chain uses TRBV7-9 and TRBJ2-1; tentative D call: TRBD1 (5 bases). This CDR3 is built from 14 residues. V lost 5 bases and J 10 bases, leaving 18 bases between the germline ends. Germline V lookup: CDR1 SEHNR, CDR2 FQNEAQ (reference sequence). CDR3 coding DNA: TGTGCCAGCAGCGGTGAGACCTCGAACAGGGAGCAGTTCTTC. Its translation is CASSGETSNREQFF.